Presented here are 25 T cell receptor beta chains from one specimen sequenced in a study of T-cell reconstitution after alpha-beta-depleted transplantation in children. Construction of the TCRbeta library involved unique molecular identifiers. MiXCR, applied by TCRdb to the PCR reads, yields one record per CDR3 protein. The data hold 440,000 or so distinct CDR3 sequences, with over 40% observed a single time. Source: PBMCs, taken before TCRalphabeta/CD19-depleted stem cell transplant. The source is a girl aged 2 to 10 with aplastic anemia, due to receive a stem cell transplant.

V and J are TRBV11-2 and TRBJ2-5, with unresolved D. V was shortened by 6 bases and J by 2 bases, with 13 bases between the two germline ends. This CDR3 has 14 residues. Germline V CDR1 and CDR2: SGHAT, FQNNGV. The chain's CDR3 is CASSPWTEQETQYF. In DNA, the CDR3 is TGTGCCAGCAGTCCTTGGACCGAGCAAGAGACCCAGTACTTC.

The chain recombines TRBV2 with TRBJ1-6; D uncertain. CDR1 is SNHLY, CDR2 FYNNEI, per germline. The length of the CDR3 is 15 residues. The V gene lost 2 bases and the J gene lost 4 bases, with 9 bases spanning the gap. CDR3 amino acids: CASSESSIYNSPLHF. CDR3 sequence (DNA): TGTGCCAGCAGTGAATCCAGCATTTATAATTCACCCCTCCACTTT.

This CDR3 is CSVDRGGNAETQYF. DNA for the CDR3: TGCAGCGTTGACCGGGGCGGGAACGCGGAGACCCAGTACTTC. The chain employs TRBV29-1 and TRBJ2-5, with a weak D call TRBD2 (6 bases). Germline lookup yields CDR1 SQVTM and CDR2 ANQGSEA. The CDR3 runs 14 residues. V lost 3 bases to trimming and J lost 5 bases, with 16 bases between them.

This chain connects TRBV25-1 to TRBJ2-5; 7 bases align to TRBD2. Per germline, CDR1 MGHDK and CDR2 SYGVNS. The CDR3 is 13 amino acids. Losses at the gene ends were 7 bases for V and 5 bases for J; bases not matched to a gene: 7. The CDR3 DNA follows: TGTGCCAGCATGGGGGGGTTTTATGAGACCCAGTACTTC. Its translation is CASMGGFYETQYF.

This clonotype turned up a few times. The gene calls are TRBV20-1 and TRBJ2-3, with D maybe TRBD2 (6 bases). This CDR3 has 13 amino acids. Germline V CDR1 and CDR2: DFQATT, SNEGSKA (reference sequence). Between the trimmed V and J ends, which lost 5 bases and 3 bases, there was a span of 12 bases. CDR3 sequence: CSASGGWTDTQYF. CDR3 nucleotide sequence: TGCAGTGCTTCTGGAGGGTGGACAGATACGCAGTATTTT.

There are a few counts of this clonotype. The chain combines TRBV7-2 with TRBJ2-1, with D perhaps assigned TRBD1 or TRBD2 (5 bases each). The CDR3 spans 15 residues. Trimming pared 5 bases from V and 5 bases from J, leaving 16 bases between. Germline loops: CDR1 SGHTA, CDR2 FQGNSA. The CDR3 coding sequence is TGTGCCAGCAGCATGGGACCGATCTTAGACAATGAGCAGTTCTTC. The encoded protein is CASSMGPILDNEQFF.

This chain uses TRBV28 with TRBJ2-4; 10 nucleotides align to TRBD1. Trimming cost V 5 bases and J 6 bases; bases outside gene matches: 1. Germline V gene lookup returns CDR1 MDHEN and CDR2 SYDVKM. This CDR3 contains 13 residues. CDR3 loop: CASSRDRGNIQYF. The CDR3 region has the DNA TGTGCCAGCAGTCGGGACAGGGGAAACATTCAGTACTTC. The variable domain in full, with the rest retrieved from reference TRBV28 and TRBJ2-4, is DVKVTQSSRYLVKRTGEKVFLECVQDMDHENMFWYRQDPGLGLRLIYFSYDVKMKEKGDIPEGYSVSREKKERFSLILESASTNQTSMYLCASSRDRGNIQYFGAGTRLSVL.

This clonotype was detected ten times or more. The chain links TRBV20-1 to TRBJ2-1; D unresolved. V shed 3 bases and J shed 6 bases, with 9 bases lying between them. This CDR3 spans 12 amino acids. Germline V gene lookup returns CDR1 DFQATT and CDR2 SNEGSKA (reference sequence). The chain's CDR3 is CSASTDPNEQFF. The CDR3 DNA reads TGCAGTGCTAGCACGGACCCCAATGAGCAGTTCTTC.

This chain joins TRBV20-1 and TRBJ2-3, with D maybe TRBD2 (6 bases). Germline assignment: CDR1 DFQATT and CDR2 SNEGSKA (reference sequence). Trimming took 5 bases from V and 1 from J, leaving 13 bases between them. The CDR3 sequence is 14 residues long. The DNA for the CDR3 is TGCAGTGCTCACGGGACTTCAGGCACAGATACGCAGTATTTT. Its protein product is CSAHGTSGTDTQYF.

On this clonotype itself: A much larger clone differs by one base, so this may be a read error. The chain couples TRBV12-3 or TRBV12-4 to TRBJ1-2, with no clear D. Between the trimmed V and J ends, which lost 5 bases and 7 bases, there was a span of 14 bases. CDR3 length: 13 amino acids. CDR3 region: CASSPKVLGGYTF. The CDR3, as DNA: TGTGCCAGCAGTCCTAAGGTTTTGGGTGGCTACACCTTC.

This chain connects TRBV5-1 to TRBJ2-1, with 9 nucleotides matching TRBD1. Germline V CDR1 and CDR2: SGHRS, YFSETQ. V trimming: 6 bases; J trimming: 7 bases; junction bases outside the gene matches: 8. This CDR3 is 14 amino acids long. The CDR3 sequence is CASTGGTGQNEQFF. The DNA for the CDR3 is TGCGCCAGCACGGGCGGGACAGGGCAAAATGAGCAGTTCTTC.

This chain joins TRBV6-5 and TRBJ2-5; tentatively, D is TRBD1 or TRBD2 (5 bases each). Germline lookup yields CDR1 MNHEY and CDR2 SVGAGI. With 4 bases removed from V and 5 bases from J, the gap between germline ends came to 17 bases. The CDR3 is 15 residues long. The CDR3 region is CASSSGPGDVETQYF. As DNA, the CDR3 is TGTGCCAGCAGTTCGGGACCGGGTGATGTGGAGACCCAGTACTTC.

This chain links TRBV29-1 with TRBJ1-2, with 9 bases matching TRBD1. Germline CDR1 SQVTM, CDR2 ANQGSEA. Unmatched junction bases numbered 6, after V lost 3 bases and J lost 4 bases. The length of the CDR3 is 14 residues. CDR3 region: CSVDPGQGAYGYTF. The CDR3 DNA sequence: TGCAGCGTTGATCCGGGACAGGGAGCCTATGGCTACACCTTC.

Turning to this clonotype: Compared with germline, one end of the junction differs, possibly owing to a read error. CDR3 sequence: CSASFPTGLAGVNEHFF. As DNA, the CDR3 is TGCAGTGCTAGTTTCCCCACTGGACTAGCGGGAGTCAATGAGCATTTCTTC. V gene TRBV20-1 combines with J gene TRBJ2-1; 13 bases agree with TRBD2. There are 17 residues in the CDR3. Germline-derived CDR1 and CDR2 are DFQATT and SNEGSKA (reference sequence).

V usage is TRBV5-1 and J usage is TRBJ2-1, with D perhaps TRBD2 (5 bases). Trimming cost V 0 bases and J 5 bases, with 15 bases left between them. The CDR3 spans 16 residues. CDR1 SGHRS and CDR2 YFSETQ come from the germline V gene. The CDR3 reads CASSLAIGSSDNEQFF. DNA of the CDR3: TGCGCCAGCAGCTTGGCCATTGGGAGCAGCGACAATGAGCAGTTCTTC.

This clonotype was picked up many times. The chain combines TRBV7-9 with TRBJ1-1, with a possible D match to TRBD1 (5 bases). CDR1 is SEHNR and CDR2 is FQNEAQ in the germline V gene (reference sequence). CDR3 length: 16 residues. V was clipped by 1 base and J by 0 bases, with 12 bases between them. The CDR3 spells CASSLVRGGVNTEAFF. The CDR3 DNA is TGTGCCAGCAGCTTAGTTAGGGGCGGGGTGAACACTGAAGCTTTCTTT.

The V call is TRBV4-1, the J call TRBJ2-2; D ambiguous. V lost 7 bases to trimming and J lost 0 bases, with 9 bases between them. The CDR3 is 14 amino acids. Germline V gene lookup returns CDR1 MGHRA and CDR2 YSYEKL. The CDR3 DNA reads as TGCGCCAGCACACTGTGGGCGAACACCGGGGAGCTGTTTTTT. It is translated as CASTLWANTGELFF.

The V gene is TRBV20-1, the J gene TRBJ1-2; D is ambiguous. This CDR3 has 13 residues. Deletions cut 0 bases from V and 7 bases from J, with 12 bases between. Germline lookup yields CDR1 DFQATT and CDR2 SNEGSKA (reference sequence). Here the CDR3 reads CSAREREPTGYTF. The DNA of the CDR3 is TGCAGTGCTAGAGAGCGGGAACCTACTGGCTACACCTTC.

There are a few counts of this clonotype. The CDR3 coding sequence is TGTGCCAGCAGGCGGGACTCCAGGGATACGCAGTATTTT. It translates to CASRRDSRDTQYF. The chain has TRBV2 and TRBJ2-3; weak D call: TRBD2 (6 bases). This CDR3 has 13 amino acids. CDR1 SNHLY and CDR2 FYNNEI come from the germline V gene. Trimming removed 6 bases at V and 6 bases at J, with 13 bases between.

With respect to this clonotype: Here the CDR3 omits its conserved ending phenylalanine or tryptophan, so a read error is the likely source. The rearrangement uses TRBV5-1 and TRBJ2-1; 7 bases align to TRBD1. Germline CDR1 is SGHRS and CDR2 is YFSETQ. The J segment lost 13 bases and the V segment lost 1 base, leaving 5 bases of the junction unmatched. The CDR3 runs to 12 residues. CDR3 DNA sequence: TGCGCCAGCAGCTTGACGTGGGACAGACAGTTCTTG. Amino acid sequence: CASSLTWDRQFL.

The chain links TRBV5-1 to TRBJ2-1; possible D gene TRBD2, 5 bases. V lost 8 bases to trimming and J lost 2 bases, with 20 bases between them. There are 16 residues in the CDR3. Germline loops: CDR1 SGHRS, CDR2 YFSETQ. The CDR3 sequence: CASKPMVGDPYNEQFF. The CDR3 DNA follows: TGCGCCAGTAAGCCGATGGTGGGAGACCCCTACAATGAGCAGTTCTTC.

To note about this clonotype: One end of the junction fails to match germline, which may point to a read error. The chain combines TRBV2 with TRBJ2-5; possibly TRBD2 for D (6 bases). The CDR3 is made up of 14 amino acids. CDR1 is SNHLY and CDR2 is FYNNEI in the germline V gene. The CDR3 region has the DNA TGTGCCAACAGTGATCAGGGAGGCCAAGAGACCCAGTACTTC. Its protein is CANSDQGGQETQYF.

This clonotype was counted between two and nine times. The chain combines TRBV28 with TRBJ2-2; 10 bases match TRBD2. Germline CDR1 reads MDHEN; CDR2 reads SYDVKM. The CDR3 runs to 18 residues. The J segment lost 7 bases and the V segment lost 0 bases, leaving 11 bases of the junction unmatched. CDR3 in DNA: TGTGCCAGCAGTTTATGGGGGTCTAGCGGGAGTTCTCACGGGGAGCTGTTTTTT. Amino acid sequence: CASSLWGSSGSSHGELFF. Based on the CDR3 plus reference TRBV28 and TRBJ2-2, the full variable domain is DVKVTQSSRYLVKRTGEKVFLECVQDMDHENMFWYRQDPGLGLRLIYFSYDVKMKEKGDIPEGYSVSREKKERFSLILESASTNQTSMYLCASSLWGSSGSSHGELFFGEGSRLTVL.

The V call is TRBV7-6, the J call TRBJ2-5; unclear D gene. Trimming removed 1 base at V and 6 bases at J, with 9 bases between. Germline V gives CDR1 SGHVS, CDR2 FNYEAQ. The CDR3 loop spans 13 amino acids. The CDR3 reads CASSLGGTKTQYF. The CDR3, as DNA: TGTGCCAGCAGCTTAGGGGGAACGAAGACCCAGTACTTC. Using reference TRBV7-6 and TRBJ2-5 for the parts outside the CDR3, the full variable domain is GAGVSQSPRYKVTKRGQDVALRCDPISGHVSLYWYRQALGQGPEFLTYFNYEAQQDKSGLPNDRFSAERPEGSISTLTIQRTEQRDSAMYRCASSLGGTKTQYFGPGTRLLVL.

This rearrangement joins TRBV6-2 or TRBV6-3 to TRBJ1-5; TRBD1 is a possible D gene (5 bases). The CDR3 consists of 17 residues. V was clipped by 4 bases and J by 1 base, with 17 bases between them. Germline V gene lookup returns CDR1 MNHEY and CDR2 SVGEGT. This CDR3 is CASSSIWGDSSNQPQHF. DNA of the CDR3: TGTGCCAGCAGTTCCATCTGGGGGGACTCGAGCAATCAGCCCCAGCATTTT.